This T cell receptor beta chain was observed in a study of siplizumab effects on memory and regulatory T cells. Measured with immunoSEQ multiplex PCR; TCRdb has only the in-frame clones, and not every one. The table shows 90,000 to 130,000 clones, with more than 90% occurring only once. The V end was cut by 2 bases, the J end by 4 bases, with 12 bases between. The CDR3 loop spans 14 amino acids. Germline V lookup: CDR1 SGHRS, CDR2 YFSETQ. The sequencing sample was made of CD4+ T cells sorted from blood. The TCR sequence derives from a human donor in good health. The rearrangement uses TRBV5-1 and TRBJ1-1; D might be TRBD1 (5 bases). CDR3 DNA sequence: TGCGCCAGCAGCTTAGGGGCGGGGAGCACTGAAGCTTTCTTT. Translating gives CASSLGAGSTEAFF.